Sequencing of this T cell receptor (beta chain) was carried out in a study of cytomegalovirus exposure and HLA in healthy donors. Whole-study context: Tens of millions of unique TCRs from HLA-typed donors were held in an early release of data.

PCR primers comprised 60 Vbeta and 13 Jbeta primers. The table came from immunoSEQ multiplex PCR; TCRdb's copy has only in-frame clones and leaves some out. Of around 150,000 clones listed, more than 75% are singletons. Overall study results and limits: Reports indicated that the classifier achieved high specificity and sensitivity in diagnosing cytomegalovirus status.

A remark on this clone: Its target is not known.

This CDR3 is 16 amino acids long. V was cut by 4 bases and J by 3 bases, with 16 bases left in between. Per the germline V gene, CDR1 is SGDLS and CDR2 is YYNGEE. This clonotype was sampled from a male donor in good health and CMV-seronegative. Sequenced input: PBMCs. This chain connects TRBV9 to TRBJ1-4; a possible D gene is TRBD1 (6 bases). DNA for the CDR3: TGTGCCAGCAGCCCCGCTTGGGGGCTCGCTAATGAAAAACTGTTTTTT. This codes for CASSPAWGLANEKLFF.